This T cell receptor (beta chain) comes out of a study of Graves' ophthalmopathy and Graves' hyperthyroidism. Worth noting for this clonotype: The antigen is unknown.

Other autoimmune disease, uncontrolled infection, pregnancy and lactation led to exclusion. Diagnoses were established from clinical symptoms, serum thyroxine, TRAb, thyroid ultrasound and orbital computed tomography. Study-wide points: Clonotypes were expanded in thyroid at above 0.001 frequency, and most also appeared in blood.

The CDR3 covers 15 residues. Germline lookup yields CDR1 LGHNA and CDR2 YSLEER. V dropped 1 base and J dropped 3 bases, with 13 bases sitting between them. TCR beta CDR3 regions were amplified from RNA transcripts. The first-round RT-PCR employed HTBI primers together with the Qiagen OneStep RT-PCR kit. A multiplex PCR was then performed as the second round. TCRdb called the multiplex PCR reads again in MiXCR, with one record for every CDR3 protein. This sample yields about 380,000 distinct CDR3 sequences, of which roughly 15% are seen a single time; roughly 7% belongs to the top ten. This TCR derives from a woman aged 18-29 years with stable Graves' hyperthyroidism. The specimen was peripheral blood. The chain links TRBV4-3 to TRBJ2-7, with D possibly being TRBD2 (6 bases). In nucleotides, the CDR3 is TGCGCCAGCAGCCAAGCGTGGGGGGTGGGCTACGAGCAGTACTTC. Translation gives CASSQAWGVGYEQYF.